This T cell receptor (beta chain) was recovered during a study of regulatory T cells in long-lasting Graves disease. A few counts support this clonotype. As for time point: newly diagnosed GD, antithyroid drugs for less than 3 months. Construction of the TCR library relied on RNA isolated from PBMCs. This CDR3 has 14 amino acids. The ends were cut back, 1 base at V and 3 bases at J, with 8 bases in the middle. Per germline, CDR1 SGHRS and CDR2 YFSETQ. Libraries of TCR beta came from iRepertoire HTBI primers plus Arm-PCR of CDR3 regions. TCRdb called the multiplex PCR reads again in MiXCR, with one record for every CDR3 protein. The profile shows hundreds of thousands of distinct CDR3 sequences, 15% of them singletons. These same records also appear under a second study, on T cells in Graves' hyperthyroidism and ophthalmopathy.

The sample here was peripheral blood mononuclear cells (PBMCs), taken at new diagnosis, from a patient treated with antithyroid drugs. The sequence was collected from a woman aged 40 to 50 with Graves disease. The V gene is TRBV5-1, the J gene TRBJ2-4; D remains unclear. The CDR3 spells CASSLTQNKNIQYF. In DNA form, the CDR3 reads TGCGCCAGCAGCTTGACCCAGAACAAAAACATTCAGTACTTC.